Detailed here is one T cell receptor (beta chain). These data belong to a study of shared clonotypes between healthy human individuals. Trimming left V 1 base short and J 0 bases short, with 9 bases between. Germline CDR1 is MDHEN and CDR2 is SYDVKM. The CDR3 runs to 16 residues. The table came from immunoSEQ multiplex PCR; TCRdb's copy has only in-frame clones and leaves some out. This table has roughly 2 million clones, about 95% appearing once. The chain employs TRBV28 and TRBJ2-2; D ambiguous. The receptor's source is a man between 18 and 35 years old in good health. The specimen sequenced was naive CD4+ T cells sorted from blood. Subset described: CD45RA+ positively selected. The CDR3 loop reads CASSLLPGANTGELFF. The DNA of the CDR3 is TGTGCCAGCAGTTTATTACCAGGAGCGAACACCGGGGAGCTGTTTTTT.